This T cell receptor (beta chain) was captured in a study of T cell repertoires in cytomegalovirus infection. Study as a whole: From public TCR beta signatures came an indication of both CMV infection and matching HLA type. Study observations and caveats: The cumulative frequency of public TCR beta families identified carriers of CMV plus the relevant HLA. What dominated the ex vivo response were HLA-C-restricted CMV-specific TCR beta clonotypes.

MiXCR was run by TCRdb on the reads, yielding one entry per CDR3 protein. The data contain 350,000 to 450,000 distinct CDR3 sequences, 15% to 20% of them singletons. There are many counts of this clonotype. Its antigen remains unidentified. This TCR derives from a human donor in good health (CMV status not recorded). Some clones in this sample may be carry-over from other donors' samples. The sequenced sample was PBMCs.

The CDR3 DNA reads as TGTGCCAGCAGCCTGTATCGCGGTGTTTCCGCTTTCTTT. Its translation: CASSLYRGVSAFF. The V and J genes are TRBV7-2 and TRBJ1-1; D is unresolved. V dropped 5 bases and J dropped 11 bases, with 18 bases sitting between them. The CDR3 is 13 amino acids. Per the germline V gene, CDR1 is SGHTA and CDR2 is FQGNSA.